What follows are 31 T cell receptor beta chains derived from one specimen sequenced in a study of glioma-infiltrating T cells. TCR alpha and beta CDR3 regions were amplified from RNA using iRepertoire nested multiplex PCR. MiXCR, applied by TCRdb to the multiplex PCR reads, yields one record per CDR3 protein. The sample shows roughly 120,000 distinct CDR3 sequences, around 25% of them seen only once. Sequencing was done on a sample of glioma tissue, nonneoplastic brain tissue, or PBMCs (not recorded which). The receptor source for this set is a human donor with low-grade glioma or glioblastoma, undergoing nonglioma brain surgery, or in good health (not recorded which).

This clonotype was picked up many times. The J gene is TRBJ2-4, the V gene TRBV12-3 or TRBV12-4; D call uncertain. The CDR3 has 15 amino acids. V was pared by 3 bases and J by 0 bases, with 9 bases between. The CDR3 is CASSFRREAKNIQYF. In DNA form, the CDR3 reads TGTGCCAGCAGTTTCCGTAGAGAAGCCAAAAACATTCAGTACTTC.

This chain joins TRBV7-9 and TRBJ2-7, with D possibly being TRBD2 (7 bases). Trimming removed 1 base from V and 1 base from J, with 17 bases in between. This CDR3 is 17 amino acids long. Per germline, CDR1 SEHNR and CDR2 FQNEAQ (reference sequence). Here the CDR3 reads CASSLVGGGVPSYEQYF. In DNA, the CDR3 is TGTGCCAGCAGCTTAGTAGGGGGGGGGGTTCCTTCCTACGAGCAGTACTTC. The full variable domain, in which reference TRBV7-9 and TRBJ2-7 provide the parts outside the CDR3, is DTGVSQNPRHKITKRGQNVTFRCDPISEHNRLYWYRQTLGQGPEFLTYFQNEAQLEKSRLLSDRFSAERPKGSFSTLEIQRTEQGDSAMYLCASSLVGGGVPSYEQYFGPGTRLTVT.

This clonotype came up many times. The gene calls are TRBV11-2 and TRBJ2-1; TRBD2 aligns across 7 bases. The CDR3 length is 15 residues. V dropped 2 bases and J dropped 6; count of bases not matched to a gene: 7. Germline CDR1 SGHAT, CDR2 FQNNGV. CDR3 sequence reads: CASSLRPAGANEQFF. The CDR3 DNA reads TGTGCCAGCAGCTTAAGACCGGCGGGAGCCAATGAGCAGTTCTTC.

This clonotype appeared many times. This chain uses TRBV20-1 with TRBJ1-1; D gene ambiguous. This CDR3 is built from 13 residues. Germline V gene lookup returns CDR1 DFQATT and CDR2 SNEGSKA (reference sequence). The V end lost 0 bases, the J end lost 11 bases, and 16 bases lay between the germline ends. CDR3 in DNA: TGCAGTGCTAGAGATCACAAGGACGCGAACGCTTTCTTT. Its translation is CSARDHKDANAFF.

There are many counts of this clonotype. This chain connects TRBV7-9 to TRBJ2-7, with D perhaps given as TRBD1 or TRBD2 (9 bases each). V shed 6 bases and J shed 1 base, with 31 bases lying between them. The CDR3 contains 20 residues. Germline V gene sequence: CDR1 SEHNR, CDR2 FQNEAQ (reference sequence). CDR3 DNA sequence: TGTGCCAGCAGTCCTACCGACAGGGGGATACTAGCGGGCGGGTCCTACGAGCAGTACTTC. Its translation is CASSPTDRGILAGGSYEQYF.

This clonotype was seen repeatedly, ten times or more. This sequence joins TRBV20-1 and TRBJ2-3, with D possibly being TRBD2 (6 bases). The V gene lost 3 bases and the J gene lost 0 bases, with 19 bases spanning the gap. Germline V CDR1 and CDR2: DFQATT, SNEGSKA (reference sequence). This CDR3 region has 17 residues. The CDR3 is CSASPWSVAASTDTQYF. The CDR3 coding sequence is TGCAGTGCTAGTCCCTGGTCGGTAGCGGCAAGCACAGATACGCAGTATTTT.

This clonotype showed up many times. V is TRBV20-1 and J is TRBJ1-1, with D tentatively TRBD1 (5 bases). V was clipped by 8 bases and J by 4 bases, with 11 bases between them. Germline loops: CDR1 DFQATT, CDR2 SNEGSKA (reference sequence). The length of the CDR3 is 11 residues. The CDR3 sequence is CSPREATEAFF. DNA for the CDR3: TGCAGTCCCAGGGAGGCCACTGAAGCTTTCTTT.

As concerns this clonotype: A much larger clone lies a single base off, so this may be a read error. The J gene is TRBJ2-4, the V gene TRBV28; the match to TRBD1 covers 9 bases. The CDR3 loop spans 14 amino acids. Germline CDR1 and CDR2: MDHEN and SYDVKM. The CDR3 DNA reads as TGTGCCCGCAGTGCAAAAGACAGGGGGAACATTCAGTACTTC. It codes for CARSAKDRGNIQYF.

This clonotype came up a few times. This rearrangement joins TRBV11-3 to TRBJ1-1, with D maybe TRBD1 (6 bases). This CDR3 spans 15 amino acids. Trimming pared 5 bases from V and 3 bases from J, leaving 16 bases between. Germline V gene sequence: CDR1 SGHNT, CDR2 YENEEA. The CDR3 loop is CASSPRRGGDTEAFF. The CDR3 DNA sequence: TGTGCCAGCAGCCCCCGGAGGGGGGGAGACACTGAAGCTTTCTTT.

This clonotype was seen at least ten times. V and J are TRBV12-3 or TRBV12-4 and TRBJ2-1, with D tentatively TRBD2 (5 bases). V was shortened by 2 bases and J by 6 bases, with 8 bases between the two germline ends. The CDR3 contains 13 residues. The CDR3 region has the DNA TGTGCCAGCAGTTTATACCGGGGCAATGAGCAGTTCTTC. Translating it yields CASSLYRGNEQFF.

This clonotype was picked up many times. V and J are TRBV6-2 or TRBV6-3 and TRBJ2-7, with D possibly matching TRBD1 (5 bases). This CDR3 region has 15 residues. The ends were cut back, 4 bases at V and 0 bases at J, with 13 bases in the middle. Germline V gives CDR1 MNHEY, CDR2 SVGEGT. DNA of the CDR3: TGTGCCAGCAGTTTCATACAGGAGTCCTCCTACGAGCAGTACTTC. Amino acids: CASSFIQESSYEQYF.

This clonotype has ten or more counts. The chain recombines TRBV12-3 or TRBV12-4 with TRBJ2-1; 11 nucleotides align to TRBD2. The CDR3 loop spans 13 amino acids. After removal of 3 bases from V and 9 bases from J, the junction contained 1 base not matched to a gene. CDR3 protein: CASSFSGRVEQFF. The CDR3 DNA follows: TGTGCCAGCAGTTTTAGCGGGAGGGTTGAGCAGTTCTTC.

To note about this clonotype: As the CDR3 is not closed by the conserved phenylalanine or tryptophan, this likely results from a read error. CDR3 bases: TGTGCCAGCAGGGACAGGGGATCACCACTCCACCTT. This encodes CASRDRGSPLHL. The rearrangement links TRBV3-1 to TRBJ1-6; 9 positions match TRBD1. CDR1 is LGHDT and CDR2 is YNNKEL in the germline V gene (reference sequence). The CDR3 has 12 amino acids.

This clonotype showed up many times. V gene TRBV3-1 combines with J gene TRBJ1-6; D possibly corresponds to TRBD1 (6 bases). This CDR3 region has 15 residues. The germline V gene encodes CDR1 LGHDT and CDR2 YNNKEL (reference sequence). Trimming shortened V by 4 bases and J by 7 bases, and 14 bases separated the two germline ends. CDR3 in amino acids: CASSPRTDPNSPLHF. The CDR3 bases are TGTGCCAGCAGCCCCCGGACAGACCCAAATTCACCCCTCCACTTT.

This clonotype was recorded only once. It may be a read error: a sequence one base away is much more abundant. J is TRBJ2-3 and V is TRBV11-2, with D tentatively TRBD2 (6 bases). In germline, CDR1 is SGHAT, CDR2 FQNNGV. CDR3 length: 17 residues. The CDR3 DNA reads as TGTTCCAGCAGCTTAGAAATCGGCGGGGCTAGCACAGATACGCAGTATTTT. This codes for CSSSLEIGGASTDTQYF.

In regard to this clonotype: One junction end does not reproduce the germline sequence, and a read error may be involved. The chain combines TRBV28 with TRBJ1-2, with D hard to call. This CDR3 comprises 11 residues. Germline V gene sequence: CDR1 MDHEN, CDR2 SYDVKM. The CDR3, as DNA: TGTGACAGCAGCTTTGTTGGTGGCTGCACCTTC. Protein: CDSSFVGGCTF.

This clonotype was counted ten times or more. The CDR3, as DNA: TGTGCCAGCAGCCCGGACAGAAATCAGCCCCAGCATTTT. Translated: CASSPDRNQPQHF. The chain recombines TRBV7-3 with TRBJ1-5; D is perhaps TRBD1 (6 bases). The CDR3 has 13 amino acids. From germline, CDR1 is SGHTA and CDR2 FQGTGA. Trimming left V 5 bases short and J 4 bases short, with 9 bases between.

This clonotype showed up many times. In DNA, the CDR3 is TGTGCCAGCAGTTACCTCGCGAGAGGCTACGAGCAGTACTTC. Amino acid sequence: CASSYLARGYEQYF. The chain couples TRBV6-5 to TRBJ2-7; D not certain. V lost 2 bases to trimming and J lost 3 bases, with 11 bases between them. The CDR3 runs 14 residues. Germline loops: CDR1 MNHEY, CDR2 SVGAGI.

This sequence joins TRBV7-3 and TRBJ2-1; TRBD2 might be the D (6 bases). Germline loops: CDR1 SGHTA, CDR2 FQGTGA. The CDR3 runs to 18 residues. Trimming removed 3 bases at V and 3 bases at J, with 21 bases between. In nucleotides, the CDR3 is TGTGCCAGCAGCTTCGAAAAGGGTGGGCGGGGAGACTACAATGAGCAGTTCTTC. Residues: CASSFEKGGRGDYNEQFF.

This clonotype was picked up many times. The V gene is TRBV29-1, the J gene TRBJ1-1, with D uncertain. The V end lost 0 bases, the J end lost 7 bases, and 15 bases lay between the germline ends. Germline CDR1 is SQVTM and CDR2 is ANQGSEA. The CDR3 is 14 amino acids. CDR3 nucleotides: TGCAGCGTTGAAGATGGAAGGTCAGGCGGTGAAGCTTTCTTT. This sequence encodes CSVEDGRSGGEAFF.

This clonotype was counted ten times or more. The chain carries TRBV27 and TRBJ2-7; 8 positions match TRBD2. J was trimmed by 3 bases and V by 7 bases; bases with no gene match: 11. Per the germline V gene, CDR1 is MNHEY and CDR2 is SMNVEV (reference sequence). The CDR3 consists of 15 residues. The CDR3 loop is CASTRGGLALYEQYF. DNA for the CDR3: TGTGCCAGCACTCGAGGTGGACTAGCCCTCTACGAGCAGTACTTC.

This clonotype was seen repeatedly, ten times or more. The gene calls are TRBV29-1 and TRBJ1-5; the match to TRBD1 covers 8 bases. CDR1 is SQVTM and CDR2 is ANQGSEA in the germline V gene. J was trimmed by 7 bases and V by 6 bases; bases with no gene match: 8. CDR3 size: 13 residues. CDR3 nucleotide sequence: TGCAGCGTCGGACAGGGCTGGGGGCAGCCCCAGCATTTT. Protein: CSVGQGWGQPQHF.

Many counts were recorded for this clonotype. This chain links TRBV6-1 with TRBJ2-1; 8 bases line up with TRBD2. V shed 6 bases, J shed 5 bases, and the junction held 3 bases outside the gene matches. The CDR3 is 13 amino acids. Germline loops: CDR1 MNHNS, CDR2 SASEGT. The CDR3 nucleotides are TGTGCCAGCAGAAAAGCGGGAGACAATGAGCAGTTCTTC. Protein product: CASRKAGDNEQFF.

This clonotype was picked up many times. The chain recombines TRBV19 with TRBJ1-1; TRBD1 is a possible D gene (6 bases). Between the trimmed V and J ends, which lost 2 bases and 0 bases, there was a span of 16 bases. CDR1 is LNHDA and CDR2 is SQIVND in the germline V gene (reference sequence). This CDR3 region has 17 residues. The CDR3 loop reads CASSIQGRLVMNTEAFF. CDR3 nucleotide sequence: TGTGCCAGTAGTATACAGGGGAGGTTGGTGATGAACACTGAAGCTTTCTTT.

This clonotype was seen many times. The chain uses TRBV18 and TRBJ2-7; D is possibly TRBD2 (6 bases). The V gene's germline CDR1 is KGHSH and CDR2 LQKENI. Trimming stripped 3 bases from V and 7 bases from J, with 10 bases between. The CDR3 extends over 12 amino acids. CDR3 sequence: CASSPVRGEQYF. The DNA for the CDR3 is TGTGCCAGCTCACCCGTTCGGGGGGAGCAGTACTTC.

This clonotype was picked up many times. The rearrangement uses TRBV12-3 or TRBV12-4 and TRBJ2-7; D ambiguous. This CDR3 is 13 amino acids long. Trimming left V 5 bases short and J 3 bases short, with 11 bases between. DNA of the CDR3: TGTGCCAGCAGTCAAGTATCGGGCTACGAGCAGTACTTC. Its protein is CASSQVSGYEQYF.

Comment on this clonotype: A much larger clone sits a single nucleotide away, making a read error possible. V is TRBV28 and J is TRBJ2-7; no definite D call. CDR1 is MDHEN and CDR2 is SYDVKM in the germline V gene. The CDR3 is made up of 13 amino acids. CDR3 DNA sequence: TGTGCCAGAAGTTATCTCGAAAGCAACGAGCAGTACTTC. It is translated as CARSYLESNEQYF.

This clonotype was seen at least ten times. The rearrangement links TRBV4-3 to TRBJ2-1, with a possible D match to TRBD1 (6 bases). Germline CDR1 is LGHNA and CDR2 is YSLEER. With 4 bases removed from V and 4 bases from J, the gap between germline ends came to 17 bases. This CDR3 contains 16 residues. CDR3 amino acids: CASSLLPAGVYNEQFF. The DNA for the CDR3 is TGCGCCAGCAGCCTTCTTCCGGCAGGGGTGTACAATGAGCAGTTCTTC.

This clonotype has ten or more counts. The chain couples TRBV18 to TRBJ2-7; D unresolved. V was pared by 3 bases and J by 4 bases, with 7 bases between. This CDR3 has 12 residues. Germline CDR1 and CDR2: KGHSH and LQKENI. In DNA, the CDR3 is TGTGCCAGCTCACCCTTCGAGTACGAGCAGTACTTC. As protein: CASSPFEYEQYF.

This clonotype was picked up many times. This chain connects TRBV6-2 or TRBV6-3 to TRBJ2-7; D remains unclear. The CDR3 is made up of 13 amino acids. Germline CDR1 is MNHEY and CDR2 is SVGEGT. V was trimmed by 7 bases and J by 2 bases, leaving 12 bases between them. The CDR3 loop is CASTPRTTYEQYF. Here the CDR3 DNA reads TGTGCCAGCACCCCTAGAACAACCTACGAGCAGTACTTC.

This chain links TRBV2 with TRBJ2-1; TRBD2 might be the D (5 bases). Germline-derived CDR1 and CDR2 are SNHLY and FYNNEI. V dropped 6 bases and J dropped 5 bases, with 17 bases sitting between them. The CDR3 spans 15 residues. CDR3 sequence: CASSLRLPRDNEQFF. As DNA, the CDR3 is TGTGCCAGCAGCCTCAGACTACCACGGGACAATGAGCAGTTCTTC.